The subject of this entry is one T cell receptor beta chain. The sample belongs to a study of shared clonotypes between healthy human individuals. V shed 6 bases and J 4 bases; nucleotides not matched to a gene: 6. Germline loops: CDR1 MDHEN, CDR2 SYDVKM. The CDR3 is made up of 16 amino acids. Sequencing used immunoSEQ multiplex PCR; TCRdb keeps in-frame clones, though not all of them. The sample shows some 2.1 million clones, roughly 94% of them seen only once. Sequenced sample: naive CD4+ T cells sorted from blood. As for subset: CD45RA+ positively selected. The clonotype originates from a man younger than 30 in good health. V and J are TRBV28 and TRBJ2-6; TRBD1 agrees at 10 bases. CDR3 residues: CASSLDRGPGANVLTF. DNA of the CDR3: TGTGCCAGCAGCCTCGACAGGGGGCCAGGGGCCAACGTCCTGACTTTC.